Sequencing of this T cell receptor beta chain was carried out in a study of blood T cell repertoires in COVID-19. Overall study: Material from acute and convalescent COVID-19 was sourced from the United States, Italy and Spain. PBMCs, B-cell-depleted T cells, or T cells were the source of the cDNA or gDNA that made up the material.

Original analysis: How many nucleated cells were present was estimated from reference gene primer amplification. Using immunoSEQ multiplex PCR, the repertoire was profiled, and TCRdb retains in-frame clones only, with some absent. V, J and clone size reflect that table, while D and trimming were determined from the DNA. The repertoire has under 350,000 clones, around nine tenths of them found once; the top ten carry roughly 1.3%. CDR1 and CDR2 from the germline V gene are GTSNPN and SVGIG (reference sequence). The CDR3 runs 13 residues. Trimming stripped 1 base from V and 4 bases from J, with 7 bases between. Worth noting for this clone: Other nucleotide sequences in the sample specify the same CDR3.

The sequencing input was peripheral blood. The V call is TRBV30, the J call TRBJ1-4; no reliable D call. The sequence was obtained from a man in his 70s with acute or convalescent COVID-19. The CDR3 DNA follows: TGTGCCTGGAGTGGAGGGCTTAATGAAAAACTGTTTTTT. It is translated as CAWSGGLNEKLFF.